The 30 T cell receptor beta chains listed next were all sequenced from one sample in a study of T cell changes during pregnancy in multiple sclerosis (dated by TCRdb to the late 2010s). The library was made by the immunoSEQ multiplex PCR assay. What TCRdb holds here is the immuneACCESS table cut down to in-frame rearrangements. Part of the clones is not present; checked against another copy, under half of the missing clones reflect an unresolved V gene, and the others are unexplained. The sample profile shows 93,000 or so clones; 85% to 95% of them were found once. About 0.95% of the sample comes from the top ten. Sample: peripheral blood, taken before pregnancy. All receptors derive from a female donor with multiple sclerosis, enrolled in a pregnancy study.

This chain uses TRBV19 with TRBJ1-1, with D perhaps matching TRBD1 (5 bases). Trimming cost V 4 bases and J 5 bases, with 14 bases left between them. Per germline, CDR1 LNHDA and CDR2 SQIVND (reference sequence). This CDR3 has 14 amino acids. CDR3 bases: TGTGCCAGTAGTAGGGACGGGAGGGCGACTGAAGCTTTCTTT. Translating it yields CASSRDGRATEAFF.

The chain carries TRBV15 and TRBJ1-6, with 10 positions matching TRBD1. V shed 4 bases and J 9 bases; nucleotides not matched to a gene: 3. This CDR3 is 14 amino acids long. Germline V gene lookup returns CDR1 LNHNV and CDR2 YYDKDF (reference sequence). The CDR3, as DNA: TGTGCCACCAGCAAGGGACAGGGGTTTTCACCCCTCCACTTT. Protein: CATSKGQGFSPLHF.

This clone was recorded once. The chain combines TRBV7-2 with TRBJ1-1, with D maybe TRBD1 (6 bases). Trimming pared 5 bases from V and 10 bases from J, leaving 20 bases between. The CDR3 has 14 amino acids. Per the germline V gene, CDR1 is SGHTA and CDR2 is FQGNSA. The CDR3 loop is CASSPRAEGVVAFF. CDR3 sequence (DNA): TGTGCCAGCAGCCCCCGGGCAGAGGGGGTCGTAGCTTTCTTT.

This chain links TRBV19 with TRBJ1-2; tentative D call: TRBD1 (5 bases). Trimming left V 4 bases short and J 2 bases short, with 8 bases between. The CDR3 extends over 13 amino acids. The germline V gene has CDR1 LNHDA and CDR2 SQIVND (reference sequence). In nucleotides, the CDR3 is TGTGCCAGTAGTAGCAGGGTCAACTATGGCTACACCTTC. It is translated as CASSSRVNYGYTF. Looking up the rest from reference TRBV19 and TRBJ1-2 gives the full variable domain: DGGITQSPKYLFRKEGQNVTLSCEQNLNHDAMYWYRQDPGQGLRLIYYSQIVNDFQKGDIAEGYSVSREKKESFPLTVTSAQKNPTAFYLCASSSRVNYGYTFGSGTRLTVV.

The chain links TRBV7-2 to TRBJ2-3, with 8 bases lining up with TRBD1. Germline V gene lookup returns CDR1 SGHTA and CDR2 FQGNSA. After removal of 5 bases from V and 0 bases from J, the junction contained 10 bases not matched to a gene. This CDR3 has 17 residues. CDR3 protein: CASSKRTGGTSTDTQYF. CDR3 in DNA: TGTGCCAGCAGCAAGAGAACAGGGGGAACTAGCACAGATACGCAGTATTTT.

V gene TRBV4-2 combines with J gene TRBJ1-2; 9 bases match TRBD1. The CDR3 spans 17 residues. The germline CDR1 and CDR2 sequences are LGHNA and YNFKEQ. With V trimmed by 0 bases and J by 2 bases, 7 bases remained unmatched. The CDR3 is CASSQEVRTGANYGYTF. For the CDR3, the DNA is TGTGCCAGCAGCCAAGAAGTCCGGACAGGGGCGAACTATGGCTACACCTTC.

CDR3 residues: CASSIRAPRGTEAFF. The CDR3 DNA sequence: TGTGCCAGTAGTATAAGGGCTCCTAGGGGCACTGAAGCTTTCTTT. This chain joins TRBV19 and TRBJ1-1; D is possibly TRBD1 (5 bases). The CDR3 contains 15 residues. V lost 2 bases, J lost 4 bases, and 14 bases lay in between. CDR1 LNHDA and CDR2 SQIVND come from the germline V gene (reference sequence).

The chain joins TRBV5-8 to TRBJ1-5, with D perhaps TRBD1 (6 bases). Germline V gives CDR1 SGHTS, CDR2 YDEGEE. CDR3 length: 17 amino acids. V was shortened by 3 bases and J by 6 bases, with 22 bases between the two germline ends. The CDR3 nucleotides read TGTGCCAGCAGCTCTTATCCCAGGGGCCAGAGGGCTCAGCCCCAGCATTTT. Translation: CASSSYPRGQRAQPQHF.

This sequence joins TRBV10-3 and TRBJ2-5; 8 nucleotides agree with TRBD2. The CDR3 consists of 16 residues. The germline V gene encodes CDR1 ENHRY and CDR2 SYGVKD. Trimming cost V 6 bases and J 2 bases; bases outside gene matches: 11. The DNA of the CDR3 is TGTGCCATCAGCGGCGCGGCTAGCGGGCTTCAAGAGACCCAGTACTTC. It specifies CAISGAASGLQETQYF.

V is TRBV14 and J is TRBJ1-2, with a weak D call TRBD1 (6 bases). Trimming shortened V by 4 bases and J by 14 bases, and 26 bases separated the two germline ends. CDR3 length: 15 residues. The V gene's germline CDR1 is SGHDN and CDR2 FVKESK. The CDR3 nucleotides are TGTGCCAGCAGCCTCTCCCAGGGGCAGACCCTGCCGGGGACCTTC. The encoded protein is CASSLSQGQTLPGTF.

This chain's CDR3 is CASSEGTGFQETQYF. The CDR3 region has the DNA TGTGCCAGCAGTGAAGGCACAGGGTTCCAAGAGACCCAGTACTTC. This chain links TRBV6-1 with TRBJ2-5, with D perhaps TRBD1 (6 bases). This CDR3 contains 15 residues. V lost 1 base and J 1 base, leaving 10 bases between the germline ends. The germline V gene encodes CDR1 MNHNS and CDR2 SASEGT.

The chain links TRBV11-3 to TRBJ2-1; a weak D match, TRBD1 (5 bases). V was pared by 6 bases and J by 4 bases, with 13 bases between. This CDR3 region has 14 residues. The germline V gene encodes CDR1 SGHNT and CDR2 YENEEA. As DNA, the CDR3 is TGTGCCAGCAGTGAAGGGGCTAGTTACAATGAGCAGTTCTTC. This codes for CASSEGASYNEQFF. Full variable domain (rest looked up from reference TRBV11-3 and TRBJ2-1): EAGVVQSPRYKIIEKKQPVAFWCNPISGHNTLYWYLQNLGQGPELLIRYENEEAVDDSQLPKDRFSAERLKGVDSTLKIQPAELGDSAVYLCASSEGASYNEQFFGPGTRLTVL.

The V gene is TRBV6-6, the J gene TRBJ1-2; no definite D call. Germline V gives CDR1 MNHNY, CDR2 SVGAGI (reference sequence). The CDR3 consists of 13 residues. Trimming stripped 2 bases from V and 7 bases from J, with 11 bases between. The CDR3: CASSYLGSSGYTF. CDR3 coding DNA: TGTGCCAGCAGTTACCTCGGGTCTTCTGGCTACACCTTC.

The chain uses TRBV27 and TRBJ2-1; 9 bases are shared with TRBD2. The CDR3 loop spans 15 amino acids. V trimming: 6 bases; J trimming: 7 bases; junction bases outside the gene matches: 10. Germline V gene data show CDR1 as MNHEY and CDR2 as SMNVEV (reference sequence). The CDR3 DNA follows: TGTGCCAGCAGACCCCTAGCGGGGTCGTATAATGAGCAGTTCTTC. Translated: CASRPLAGSYNEQFF.

This sequence joins TRBV7-9 and TRBJ1-3; 9 nucleotides line up with TRBD1. The CDR3 consists of 16 residues. Germline loops: CDR1 SEHNR, CDR2 FQNEAQ (reference sequence). Trimming cost V 6 bases and J 0 bases; bases outside gene matches: 6. CDR3 in amino acids: CASRGQGPPSGNTIYF. In nucleotides, the CDR3 is TGTGCCAGCAGAGGACAGGGGCCCCCCTCTGGAAACACCATATATTTT.

The chain joins TRBV19 to TRBJ1-2; D might be TRBD1 (5 bases). This CDR3 is built from 15 residues. Germline CDR1 is LNHDA and CDR2 is SQIVND (reference sequence). V was pared by 6 bases and J by 6 bases, with 20 bases between. The CDR3 loop reads CASRVDGASFDGYTF. CDR3 DNA sequence: TGTGCCAGTAGAGTAGATGGGGCCTCTTTCGATGGCTACACCTTC.

The chain is built from TRBV19 and TRBJ1-2; D is ambiguous. This CDR3 is built from 15 residues. The germline CDR1 and CDR2 sequences are LNHDA and SQIVND (reference sequence). Trimming left V 1 base short and J 1 base short, with 10 bases between. The CDR3 nucleotides are TGTGCCAGTAGTATAGGGGCAGGTCTTAACTATGGCTACACCTTC. This gives the protein CASSIGAGLNYGYTF.

The V gene is TRBV13, the J gene TRBJ2-2; D might be TRBD1 (6 bases). Germline V gene data show CDR1 as PRHDT and CDR2 as FYEKMQ (reference sequence). The V end was cut by 4 bases, the J end by 3 bases, with 12 bases between. The CDR3 contains 15 residues. In DNA form, the CDR3 reads TGTGCCAGCAGCTCCAGGACAGAATACACCGGGGAGCTGTTTTTT. This translates into CASSSRTEYTGELFF.

This clone was observed once. The chain has TRBV6-1 and TRBJ2-7; perhaps TRBD2 as D (5 bases). The germline V gene has CDR1 MNHNS and CDR2 SASEGT. The V gene lost 3 bases and the J gene lost 6 bases, with 9 bases spanning the gap. The CDR3 runs to 12 residues. CDR3 sequence reads: CASSESSGEQYF. The CDR3 DNA sequence: TGTGCCAGCAGTGAGTCCAGCGGCGAGCAGTACTTC.

This sequence joins TRBV7-2 and TRBJ2-7; TRBD2 matches 9 bases. V trimming: 1 base; J trimming: 4 bases; junction bases outside the gene matches: 5. This CDR3 is built from 15 residues. Per germline, CDR1 SGHTA and CDR2 FQGNSA. The DNA for the CDR3 is TGTGCCAGCAGCTTAGGCCTAGCGGGGTTTTACGAGCAGTACTTC. Translated: CASSLGLAGFYEQYF.

The V call is TRBV28, the J call TRBJ2-1, with a tentative D call TRBD1 (6 bases). Germline assignment: CDR1 MDHEN and CDR2 SYDVKM. CDR3 size: 17 residues. V dropped 7 bases and J dropped 5 bases, with 24 bases sitting between them. Written as DNA, the CDR3 is TGTGCCAGCACCATCCCCAGGGGCAGGGGCCGCCACAATGAGCAGTTCTTC. It codes for CASTIPRGRGRHNEQFF.

The genes are TRBV9 and TRBJ2-1; maybe TRBD1 (5 bases). V was clipped by 0 bases and J by 0 bases, with 7 bases between them. The germline gives CDR1 SGDLS, CDR2 YYNGEE. This CDR3 spans 15 amino acids. The CDR3 protein is CASSVADSSYNEQFF. The DNA for the CDR3 is TGTGCCAGCAGCGTAGCCGACAGCTCCTACAATGAGCAGTTCTTC.

This rearrangement joins TRBV11-2 to TRBJ2-7; TRBD2 is a possible D gene (5 bases). Trimming took 4 bases from V and 3 from J, leaving 16 bases between them. This CDR3 is built from 15 residues. Germline loops: CDR1 SGHAT, CDR2 FQNNGV. DNA for the CDR3: TGTGCCAGCAGCTGGAGCGGCGGTTTCTTCTACGAGCAGTACTTC. It encodes CASSWSGGFFYEQYF. Using reference TRBV11-2 and TRBJ2-7 for the parts outside the CDR3, the full variable domain is EAGVAQSPRYKIIEKRQSVAFWCNPISGHATLYWYQQILGQGPKLLIQFQNNGVVDDSQLPKDRFSAERLKGVDSTLKIQPAKLEDSAVYLCASSWSGGFFYEQYFGPGTRLTVT.

The genes are TRBV7-9 and TRBJ2-7, with 9 bases lining up with TRBD1. Germline V gene lookup returns CDR1 SEHNR and CDR2 FQNEAQ (reference sequence). With V trimmed by 7 bases and J by 4 bases, 11 bases remained unmatched. The CDR3 totals 15 residues. The CDR3 region is CASTPPGTGTYEQYF. Here the CDR3 DNA reads TGTGCCAGCACCCCGCCGGGGACAGGGACTTACGAGCAGTACTTC.

This chain uses TRBV2 with TRBJ2-5; D is perhaps TRBD1 (6 bases). Trimming stripped 5 bases from V and 2 bases from J, with 18 bases between. This CDR3 spans 16 amino acids. Germline V gene lookup returns CDR1 SNHLY and CDR2 FYNNEI. The CDR3 DNA sequence: TGTGCCAGCAGTTCCCGGGGTGGGGGCCGGCAAGAGACCCAGTACTTC. Translating gives CASSSRGGGRQETQYF.

A few counts support this clone. This chain's CDR3 is CSVAVGTRETQYF. CDR3 coding DNA: TGCAGCGTCGCCGTAGGGACACGGGAGACCCAGTACTTC. The chain recombines TRBV29-1 with TRBJ2-5; D perhaps matches TRBD1 (6 bases). Germline V gene data show CDR1 as SQVTM and CDR2 as ANQGSEA. Trimming took off 6 bases at V and 5 bases at J, with 16 bases between the two ends. The CDR3 sequence is 13 residues long.

The chain carries TRBV5-1 and TRBJ2-1; 9 nucleotides agree with TRBD2. This CDR3 is built from 18 residues. Trimming took 5 bases from V and 4 from J; bases not matched to a gene: 16. Germline V gives CDR1 SGHRS, CDR2 YFSETQ. CDR3 in DNA: TGCGCCAGCAGGTCCCCGGTGACTCTAGCGGGGACTTACAATGAGCAGTTCTTC. The encoded protein is CASRSPVTLAGTYNEQFF.

V usage is TRBV6-6 and J usage is TRBJ2-7; D gene uncertain. V was clipped by 5 bases and J by 0 bases, with 11 bases between them. CDR3 length equals 14 residues. The germline CDR1 and CDR2 sequences are MNHNY and SVGAGI (reference sequence). The CDR3 is CASSGRKSSYEQYF. The CDR3 DNA reads TGTGCCAGCAGTGGCAGGAAAAGCTCCTACGAGCAGTACTTC.

This chain links TRBV5-1 with TRBJ2-7; 7 nucleotides agree with TRBD1. Germline trimming cut 3 bases from V and 7 bases from J; bases unmatched to any gene: 10. From germline, CDR1 is SGHRS and CDR2 YFSETQ. The CDR3 totals 14 residues. The CDR3 bases are TGCGCCAGCAGCTCAGACAGGGTGATTGAAGAGCAGTACTTC. Protein: CASSSDRVIEEQYF.

This chain links TRBV19 with TRBJ1-2; a weak D match, TRBD1 (6 bases). V was clipped by 5 bases and J by 7 bases, with 17 bases between them. The CDR3 has 14 residues. CDR1 and CDR2 (germline): LNHDA, SQIVND (reference sequence). For the CDR3, the DNA is TGTGCCAGTAGTCTACTAACAGGGTTGGGTGGCTACACCTTC. The encoded protein is CASSLLTGLGGYTF. The full variable domain, its missing parts supplied by reference TRBV19 and TRBJ1-2, is DGGITQSPKYLFRKEGQNVTLSCEQNLNHDAMYWYRQDPGQGLRLIYYSQIVNDFQKGDIAEGYSVSREKKESFPLTVTSAQKNPTAFYLCASSLLTGLGGYTFGSGTRLTVV.